The present TCR beta chain was sequenced within a study of T cell changes during pregnancy in multiple sclerosis. This clone is a singleton in its sample. Data came from immunoSEQ multiplex PCR; TCRdb stores just in-frame clones and leaves some out. This table holds 75,000 to 80,000 clones, around 93% found once. The CDR3 sequence is 12 residues long. Trimming pared 4 bases from V and 2 bases from J, leaving 4 bases between. Germline CDR1 and CDR2: KGHSH and LQKENI. The chain is built from TRBV18 and TRBJ2-3; D unresolved. The TCR sequence derives from a female donor in good health, enrolled as a control in a pregnancy study. Specimen: peripheral blood, collected in the second trimester of pregnancy. CDR3 in DNA: TGTGCCAGCTCACTTTACACAGATACGCAGTATTTT. This codes for CASSLYTDTQYF.